These 20 T cell receptor beta chains came from one sample sequenced in a study of vaccination effects on CD4 cells after COVID-19. Profiled with immunoSEQ multiplex PCR; TCRdb holds only in-frame clones, not every one. The sample holds 45,000 to 60,000 clones, roughly two thirds seen once. These TCRs' antigens remain unknown. Cultured cells yielded isolated CD4+ T cells after 10 days. Participants completed two doses of the BNT162b2 or mRNA-1273 vaccine. This specimen was CD4+ T cells from PBMCs cultured without peptide, taken after COVID-19 vaccination. Receptor source: a human donor who received a COVID-19 vaccine.

The rearrangement uses TRBV12-3 or TRBV12-4 and TRBJ2-7; D is tentatively TRBD1 or TRBD2 (5 bases each). The CDR3 has 12 residues. V lost 8 bases to trimming and J lost 2 bases, with 10 bases between them. The CDR3 here is CASGVGAYEQYF. The CDR3 bases are TGTGCCAGCGGAGTGGGGGCCTACGAGCAGTACTTC.

This clone was found once. The chain combines TRBV6-5 with TRBJ2-1; 11 bases match TRBD2. Germline V CDR1 and CDR2: MNHEY, SVGAGI. The CDR3 length is 16 residues. J gave up 7 bases and V 4 bases, and 9 bases lay outside the gene matches. The CDR3 spells CASSWYSGRARNEQFF. The CDR3 DNA reads TGTGCCAGCAGTTGGTATAGCGGGAGGGCCCGGAATGAGCAGTTCTTC.

This clone was counted a few times. The genes are TRBV12-3 or TRBV12-4 and TRBJ2-7, with D hard to call. The CDR3 totals 13 residues. The V and J ends lost 6 bases and 4 bases respectively, with 13 bases between them. CDR3 sequence: CASSPHRKYEQYF. Written as DNA, the CDR3 is TGTGCCAGCAGCCCCCACCGTAAGTACGAGCAGTACTTC.

This clone was recorded once. The DNA of the CDR3 is TGTGCCAGTAATGGTGGGACCTACACCGGGGAGCTGTTTTTT. Its translation is CASNGGTYTGELFF. This chain joins TRBV19 and TRBJ2-2; the D call may be TRBD1 or TRBD2 (5 bases each). CDR3 length equals 14 residues. V was trimmed by 7 bases and J by 3 bases, leaving 12 bases between them. The germline V gene has CDR1 LNHDA and CDR2 SQIVND (reference sequence). Drawing the rest from reference TRBV19 and TRBJ2-2, the complete variable domain is DGGITQSPKYLFRKEGQNVTLSCEQNLNHDAMYWYRQDPGQGLRLIYYSQIVNDFQKGDIAEGYSVSREKKESFPLTVTSAQKNPTAFYLCASNGGTYTGELFFGEGSRLTVL.

The chain is built from TRBV7-2 and TRBJ1-6; D is undetermined. The germline V and J ends were trimmed by 2 bases and 4 bases, with 12 bases remaining between them. Germline loops: CDR1 SGHTA, CDR2 FQGNSA. The CDR3 extends over 16 amino acids. The CDR3 protein is CASSLLSGSYNSPLHF. In DNA form, the CDR3 reads TGTGCCAGCAGCTTACTCTCGGGATCTTATAATTCACCCCTCCACTTT.

The rearrangement joins TRBV5-1 to TRBJ1-4; 11 nucleotides align to TRBD1. Germline assignment: CDR1 SGHRS and CDR2 YFSETQ. Trimming took 3 bases from V and 2 from J; bases not matched to a gene: 12. The CDR3 runs to 19 residues. The CDR3 loop is CASSSTRDRGMRTNEKLFF. In DNA form, the CDR3 reads TGCGCCAGCAGCTCGACCCGGGACAGGGGGATGCGGACTAATGAAAAACTGTTTTTT.

The chain recombines TRBV12-3 or TRBV12-4 with TRBJ2-5; 8 nucleotides agree with TRBD2. V dropped 8 bases and J dropped 5; count of bases not matched to a gene: 7. The CDR3 totals 13 residues. The CDR3 nucleotides read TGTGCCAGCGTTCCTAGCGGGCGGGAGACCCAGTACTTC. Encoded protein: CASVPSGRETQYF.

The CDR3 loop is CASARGGYTEAFF. The CDR3 bases are TGTGCCAGTGCACGAGGAGGGTACACTGAAGCTTTCTTT. V gene TRBV19 combines with J gene TRBJ1-1; D is ambiguous. CDR3 length equals 13 residues. Looked up from germline, CDR1 is LNHDA and CDR2 is SQIVND (reference sequence). V shed 8 bases and J shed 3 bases, with 13 bases lying between them.

The chain carries TRBV6-5 and TRBJ1-1; tentative D call: TRBD1 (5 bases). CDR1 is MNHEY and CDR2 is SVGAGI in the germline V gene. The V gene lost 11 bases and the J gene lost 0 bases, with 19 bases spanning the gap. This CDR3 region has 15 residues. CDR3 bases: TGTGCCGCCTCCGTGGGGGGGAACATGAACACTGAAGCTTTCTTT. Translation gives CAASVGGNMNTEAFF.

The chain recombines TRBV30 with TRBJ1-1, with TRBD1 as a possible D gene (6 bases). Germline-derived CDR1 and CDR2 are GTSNPN and SVGIG (reference sequence). This CDR3 comprises 14 residues. V lost 0 bases, J lost 4 bases, and 12 bases lay in between. The CDR3 sequence is CAWSVGGTSTEAFF. DNA for the CDR3: TGTGCCTGGAGTGTAGGGGGGACGAGCACTGAAGCTTTCTTT.

This clone was detected once. CDR3: CASSRDRGREQPQHF. CDR3 in DNA: TGTGCCAGTAGTCGAGACAGGGGACGGGAACAGCCCCAGCATTTT. This sequence joins TRBV19 and TRBJ1-5, with TRBD1 matching over 8 bases. The junction had 10 bases not matched to a gene; V was cut back by 5 bases and J by 7 bases. Germline values: CDR1 LNHDA, CDR2 SQIVND (reference sequence). CDR3 length: 15 amino acids.

This clone was seen only a few times. V is TRBV11-2 and J is TRBJ2-3, with D uncertain. CDR3 length equals 13 residues. V gave up 0 bases and J gave up 5 bases, with 6 bases separating them. Looked up from germline, CDR1 is SGHAT and CDR2 is FQNNGV. Here the CDR3 DNA reads TGTGCCAGCAGCTTAGAAGAAGTAGATACGCAGTATTTT. This translates into CASSLEEVDTQYF.

The rearrangement uses TRBV13 and TRBJ1-5, with a tentative D call TRBD1 (6 bases). Trimming removed 4 bases from V and 2 bases from J, with 18 bases in between. This CDR3 has 17 amino acids. Germline V CDR1 and CDR2: PRHDT, FYEKMQ (reference sequence). Here the CDR3 reads CASSSSLGARGNQPQHF. CDR3 DNA sequence: TGTGCCAGCAGCTCCTCCTTGGGGGCTCGGGGCAATCAGCCCCAGCATTTT.

This chain links TRBV11-2 with TRBJ2-5; the D gene could be TRBD1 or TRBD2 (5 bases each). Germline V gene lookup returns CDR1 SGHAT and CDR2 FQNNGV. V gave up 5 bases and J gave up 5 bases, with 24 bases separating them. The CDR3 extends over 17 amino acids. Here the CDR3 DNA reads TGTGCCAGCAGCCTCGGTGGGGCAGCGTCTAGCTGGGAGACCCAGTACTTC. Its protein product is CASSLGGAASSWETQYF.

This chain links TRBV29-1 with TRBJ2-1; 7 positions agree with TRBD2. From germline, CDR1 is SQVTM and CDR2 ANQGSEA. This CDR3 spans 17 amino acids. The junction had 14 bases not matched to a gene; V was cut back by 4 bases and J by 2 bases. The CDR3 DNA sequence: TGCAGCGTTGGGGGAGGGAGTCCAGCCAAGGCCTACAATGAGCAGTTCTTC. Residues: CSVGGGSPAKAYNEQFF.

This clone was counted only a few times. The chain couples TRBV10-2 to TRBJ2-2; TRBD2 matches at 10 bases. The CDR3 loop spans 17 amino acids. Germline V gene sequence: CDR1 WSHSY, CDR2 SAAADI. V gave up 6 bases and J gave up 3 bases; unmatched junction bases: 10. The CDR3 DNA sequence: TGCGCCAGCAGGGCCACTAGCGGGGTATGGGACACCGGGGAGCTGTTTTTT. It translates to CASRATSGVWDTGELFF.

CDR3 in amino acids: CASSFRDRGLDEQYF. CDR3 in DNA: TGTGCCAGCAGCTTCCGGGACAGGGGCCTCGACGAGCAGTACTTC. The chain has TRBV5-6 and TRBJ2-7, with TRBD1 matching over 10 bases. The CDR3 sequence is 15 residues long. Per germline, CDR1 SGHDT and CDR2 YYEEEE. Trimming removed 2 bases from V and 5 bases from J; junction bases left unmatched: 7.

The V gene is TRBV11-3, the J gene TRBJ2-3, with D possibly being TRBD1 (5 bases). This CDR3 is built from 15 residues. Germline V gene data show CDR1 as SGHNT and CDR2 as YENEEA. V lost 0 bases and J 1 base, leaving 8 bases between the germline ends. The CDR3 bases are TGTGCCAGCAGCTTAGAAGTAGGGGGCACAGATACGCAGTATTTT. Translation: CASSLEVGGTDTQYF.

This clone appeared a few times. This chain joins TRBV19 and TRBJ1-5, with D perhaps TRBD1 (5 bases). Per germline, CDR1 LNHDA and CDR2 SQIVND (reference sequence). This CDR3 comprises 14 residues. V was cut by 9 bases and J by 1 base, with 13 bases left in between. In DNA form, the CDR3 reads TGTGCCAGAAGACACCGGGACAGCAATCAGCCCCAGCATTTT. Its translation is CARRHRDSNQPQHF.

This clone turned up a few times. The rearrangement joins TRBV19 to TRBJ1-2, with D perhaps matching TRBD1 (6 bases). Per germline, CDR1 LNHDA and CDR2 SQIVND (reference sequence). This CDR3 spans 15 amino acids. The V end lost 3 bases, the J end lost 7 bases, and 18 bases lay between the germline ends. The CDR3 spells CASSIAHGGALGYTF. The CDR3 DNA is TGTGCCAGTAGTATCGCACACGGGGGGGCGCTTGGCTACACCTTC.